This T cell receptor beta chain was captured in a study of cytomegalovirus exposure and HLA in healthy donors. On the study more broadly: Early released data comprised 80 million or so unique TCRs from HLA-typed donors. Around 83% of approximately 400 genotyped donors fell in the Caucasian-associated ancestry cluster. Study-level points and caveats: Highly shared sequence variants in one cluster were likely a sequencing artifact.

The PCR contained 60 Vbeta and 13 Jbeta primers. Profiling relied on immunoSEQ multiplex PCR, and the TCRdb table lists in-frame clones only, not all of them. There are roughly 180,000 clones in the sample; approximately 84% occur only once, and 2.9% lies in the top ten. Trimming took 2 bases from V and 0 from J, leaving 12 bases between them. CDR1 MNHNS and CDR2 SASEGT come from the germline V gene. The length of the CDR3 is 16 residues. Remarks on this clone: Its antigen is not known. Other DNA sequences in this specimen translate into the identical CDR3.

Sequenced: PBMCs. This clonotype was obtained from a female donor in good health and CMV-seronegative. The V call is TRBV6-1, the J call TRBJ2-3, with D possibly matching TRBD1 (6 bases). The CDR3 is CASSELGGSSTDTQYF. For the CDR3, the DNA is TGTGCCAGCAGTGAACTTGGGGGCAGTAGCACAGATACGCAGTATTTT.